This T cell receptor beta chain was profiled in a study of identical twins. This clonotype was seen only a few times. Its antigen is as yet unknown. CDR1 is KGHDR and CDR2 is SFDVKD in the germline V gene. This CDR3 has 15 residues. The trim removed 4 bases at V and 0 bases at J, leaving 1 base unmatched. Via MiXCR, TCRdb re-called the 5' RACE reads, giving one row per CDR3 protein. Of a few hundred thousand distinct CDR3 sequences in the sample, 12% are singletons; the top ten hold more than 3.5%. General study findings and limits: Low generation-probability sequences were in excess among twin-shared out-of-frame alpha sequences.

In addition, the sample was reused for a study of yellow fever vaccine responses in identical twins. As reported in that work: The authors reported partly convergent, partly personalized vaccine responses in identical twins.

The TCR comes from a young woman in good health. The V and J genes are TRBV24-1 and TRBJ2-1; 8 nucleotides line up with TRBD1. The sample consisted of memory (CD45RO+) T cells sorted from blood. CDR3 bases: TGTGCCACCAGTGACACAGGGGGCTCCTACAATGAGCAGTTCTTC. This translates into CATSDTGGSYNEQFF.